Presented here are 13 T cell receptor beta chains from one specimen sequenced in a study of CD8 T cells in Susac syndrome. It was with random hexamers that about 0.45 to 1 ug RNA was reverse transcribed. TCRdb re-called the immunoSEQ multiplex PCR reads with MiXCR, one entry per CDR3 protein. The profile shows more than 150,000 distinct CDR3 sequences, 85% to 95% of them singletons. Material: CD4+ T cells from PBMCs. These receptors were taken from a human donor with Susac syndrome.

A single count supports this clonotype. V and J are TRBV9 and TRBJ2-3; 9 bases line up with TRBD2. In germline, CDR1 is SGDLS, CDR2 YYNGEE. The CDR3 runs to 16 residues. The J segment lost 5 bases and the V segment lost 0 bases, leaving 7 bases of the junction unmatched. This chain's CDR3 is CASSVVGTSKVDTQYF. The CDR3 coding sequence is TGTGCCAGCAGCGTAGTTGGGACTAGCAAAGTAGATACGCAGTATTTT.

V and J are TRBV9 and TRBJ2-5; 8 bases match TRBD1. Germline CDR1 reads SGDLS; CDR2 reads YYNGEE. V trimming: 0 bases; J trimming: 5 bases; junction bases outside the gene matches: 12. This CDR3 has 17 residues. CDR3 in amino acids: CASSVGQGQGAGETQYF. The CDR3 bases are TGTGCCAGCAGCGTAGGACAAGGGCAGGGGGCTGGGGAGACCCAGTACTTC.

The sample holds one count of this clonotype. CDR3 DNA sequence: TGCAGTGCGACGATGCCTCTGCTAGCCAAAAACATTCAGTACTTC. Its protein product is CSATMPLLAKNIQYF. The chain has TRBV20-1 and TRBJ2-4; no definite D call. The germline V gene encodes CDR1 DFQATT and CDR2 SNEGSKA (reference sequence). The CDR3 spans 15 residues. Trimming left V 6 bases short and J 0 bases short, with 15 bases between.

The chain recombines TRBV29-1 with TRBJ2-5; TRBD1 is a possible D gene (5 bases). Germline loops: CDR1 SQVTM, CDR2 ANQGSEA. This CDR3 has 16 amino acids. Between the trimmed V and J ends, which lost 4 bases and 5 bases, there was a span of 23 bases. Written as DNA, the CDR3 is TGCAGCGTTGTCTGGGCCACACAGGCTAAGAGGGAGACCCAGTACTTC. Protein sequence: CSVVWATQAKRETQYF.

The chain employs TRBV29-1 and TRBJ2-1; no firm D call. The V gene lost 4 bases and the J gene lost 6 bases, with 7 bases spanning the gap. The CDR3 runs 11 residues. Germline assignment: CDR1 SQVTM and CDR2 ANQGSEA. This CDR3 reads CSVAALNEQFF. CDR3 DNA: TGCAGCGTTGCCGCTCTCAATGAGCAGTTCTTC.

The chain is built from TRBV5-6 and TRBJ1-1; D not certain. The germline CDR1 and CDR2 sequences are SGHDT and YYEEEE. Trimming pared 4 bases from V and 1 base from J, leaving 11 bases between. The CDR3 is 14 residues long. CDR3 DNA sequence: TGTGCCAGCAGCCGACGGTTCCAGAACACTGAAGCTTTCTTT. It codes for CASSRRFQNTEAFF.

V is TRBV14 and J is TRBJ2-7; D is perhaps TRBD1 or TRBD2 (5 bases each). The V and J ends lost 4 bases and 5 bases respectively, with 21 bases between them. The CDR3 is made up of 16 amino acids. Germline V gene sequence: CDR1 SGHDN, CDR2 FVKESK. Here the CDR3 reads CASSPIRGEGDHEQYF. The DNA for the CDR3 is TGTGCCAGCAGCCCCATTAGAGGGGAAGGGGACCACGAGCAGTACTTC. Full variable domain (outside the CDR3, taken from reference TRBV14 and TRBJ2-7): EAGVTQFPSHSVIEKGQTVTLRCDPISGHDNLYWYRRVMGKEIKFLLHFVKESKQDESGMPNNRFLAERTGGTYSTLKVQPAELEDSGVYFCASSPIRGEGDHEQYFGPGTRLTVT.

The V and J genes are TRBV4-2 and TRBJ2-1; D perhaps matches TRBD2 (6 bases). V was cut by 1 base and J by 2 bases, with 12 bases left in between. Looked up from germline, CDR1 is LGHNA and CDR2 is YNFKEQ. The CDR3 consists of 16 residues. The CDR3 DNA sequence: TGTGCCAGCAGCCAAGGGGACTCGACTCCCTACAATGAGCAGTTCTTC. Translated, it gives CASSQGDSTPYNEQFF.

The chain uses TRBV12-3 or TRBV12-4 and TRBJ1-2, with TRBD1 identical over 8 bases. The CDR3 is made up of 14 amino acids. Germline trimming cut 6 bases from V and 4 bases from J; bases unmatched to any gene: 7. CDR3 nucleotide sequence: TGTGCCAGCAGCGGTGGGACAGGAGGCTATGGCTACACCTTC. Protein sequence: CASSGGTGGYGYTF.

The chain joins TRBV5-1 to TRBJ2-1; 12 nucleotides agree with TRBD1. Trimming cost V 4 bases and J 3 bases; bases outside gene matches: 11. The V gene's germline CDR1 is SGHRS and CDR2 YFSETQ. The CDR3 spans 18 residues. The CDR3 is CASSNRDRGRSDYNEQFF. CDR3 DNA sequence: TGCGCCAGCAGCAACCGGGACAGGGGGCGATCGGACTACAATGAGCAGTTCTTC.

The table lists this clonotype with a count of one. The chain employs TRBV30 and TRBJ2-1; TRBD2 agrees at 9 bases. Germline V CDR1 and CDR2: GTSNPN, SVGIG (reference sequence). The CDR3 consists of 14 residues. After removal of 8 bases from V and 2 bases from J, the junction contained 7 bases not matched to a gene. CDR3 in DNA: TGTGCCCGGATTACTAGCGGGCCCTACAATGAGCAGTTCTTC. It encodes CARITSGPYNEQFF.

The rearrangement links TRBV6-2 or TRBV6-3 to TRBJ2-3; D is ambiguous. This CDR3 has 13 amino acids. Per the germline V gene, CDR1 is MNHEY and CDR2 is SVGEGT. Trimming pared 6 bases from V and 6 bases from J, leaving 13 bases between. The CDR3 DNA follows: TGTGCCAGCAGCACGAGTTCGTTCGATACGCAGTATTTT. The encoded protein is CASSTSSFDTQYF.

This clonotype was recorded once. The rearrangement links TRBV2 to TRBJ1-2, with 7 bases matching TRBD1. The germline V gene has CDR1 SNHLY and CDR2 FYNNEI. Trimming at V came to 7 bases and at J to 2 bases, leaving 10 bases not matched to a gene. The CDR3 is 15 amino acids. CDR3 sequence: CASTGAPTGNYGYTF. The CDR3 region has the DNA TGTGCCAGCACTGGGGCCCCGACAGGGAACTATGGCTACACCTTC.